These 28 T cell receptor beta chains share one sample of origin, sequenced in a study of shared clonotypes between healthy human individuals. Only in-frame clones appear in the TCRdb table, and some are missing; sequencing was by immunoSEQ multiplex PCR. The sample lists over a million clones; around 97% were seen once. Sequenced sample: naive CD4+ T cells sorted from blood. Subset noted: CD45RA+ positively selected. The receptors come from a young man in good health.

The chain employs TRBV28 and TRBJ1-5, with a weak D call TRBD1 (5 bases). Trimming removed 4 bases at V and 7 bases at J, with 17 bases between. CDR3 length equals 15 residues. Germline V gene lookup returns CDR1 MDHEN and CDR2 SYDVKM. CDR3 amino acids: CASSSPASGGQPQHF. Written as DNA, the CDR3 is TGTGCCAGCAGTTCCCCAGCCTCGGGGGGGCAGCCCCAGCATTTT.

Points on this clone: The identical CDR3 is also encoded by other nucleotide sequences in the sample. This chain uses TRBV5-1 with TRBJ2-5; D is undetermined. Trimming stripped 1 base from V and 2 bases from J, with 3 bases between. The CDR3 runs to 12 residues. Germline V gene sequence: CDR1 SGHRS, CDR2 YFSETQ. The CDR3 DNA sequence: TGCGCCAGCAGCTTGATACAAGAGACCCAGTACTTC. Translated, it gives CASSLIQETQYF.

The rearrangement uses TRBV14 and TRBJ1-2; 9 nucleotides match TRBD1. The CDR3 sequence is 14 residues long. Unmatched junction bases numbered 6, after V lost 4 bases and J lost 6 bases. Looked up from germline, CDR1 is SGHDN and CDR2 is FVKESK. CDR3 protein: CASSPRDRAHGYTF. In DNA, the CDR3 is TGTGCCAGCAGCCCCCGGGACAGGGCCCATGGCTACACCTTC. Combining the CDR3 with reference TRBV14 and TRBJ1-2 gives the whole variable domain EAGVTQFPSHSVIEKGQTVTLRCDPISGHDNLYWYRRVMGKEIKFLLHFVKESKQDESGMPNNRFLAERTGGTYSTLKVQPAELEDSGVYFCASSPRDRAHGYTFGSGTRLTVV.

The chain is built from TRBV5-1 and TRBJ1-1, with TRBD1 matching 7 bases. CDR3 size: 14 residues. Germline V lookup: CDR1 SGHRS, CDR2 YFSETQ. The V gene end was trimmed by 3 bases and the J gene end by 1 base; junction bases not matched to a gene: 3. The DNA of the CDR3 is TGCGCCAGCAGCTCGGGACAGTCGAACACTGAAGCTTTCTTT. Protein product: CASSSGQSNTEAFF.

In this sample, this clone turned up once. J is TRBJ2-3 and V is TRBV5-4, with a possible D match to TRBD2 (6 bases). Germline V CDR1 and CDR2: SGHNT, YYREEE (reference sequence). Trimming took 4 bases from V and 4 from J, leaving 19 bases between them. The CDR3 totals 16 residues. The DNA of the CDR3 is TGTGCCAGCAGCGCGGACTACGATTTTAAGGCAGATACGCAGTATTTT. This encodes CASSADYDFKADTQYF.

CDR3 sequence reads: CASSLAIPVAGERETQYF. CDR3 nucleotide sequence: TGCGCCAGCAGCTTAGCTATACCGGTCGCGGGAGAGCGCGAGACCCAGTACTTC. V is TRBV5-1 and J is TRBJ2-5; the match to TRBD2 covers 7 bases. V lost 2 bases, J lost 5 bases, and 18 bases stayed unmatched. CDR3 length: 18 amino acids. Looked up from germline, CDR1 is SGHRS and CDR2 is YFSETQ.

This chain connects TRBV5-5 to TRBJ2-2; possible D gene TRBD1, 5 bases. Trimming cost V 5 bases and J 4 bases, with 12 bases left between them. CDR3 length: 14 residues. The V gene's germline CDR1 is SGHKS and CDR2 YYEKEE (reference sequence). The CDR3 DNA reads TGTGCCAGCAGGCGCGACAGTATCACCGGGGAGCTGTTTTTT. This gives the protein CASRRDSITGELFF.

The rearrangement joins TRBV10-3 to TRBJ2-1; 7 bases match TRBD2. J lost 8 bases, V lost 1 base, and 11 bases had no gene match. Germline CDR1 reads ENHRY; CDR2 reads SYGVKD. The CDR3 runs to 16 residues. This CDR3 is CAISELGGGPGYEQFF. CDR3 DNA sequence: TGTGCCATCAGTGAGTTGGGGGGAGGGCCGGGTTATGAGCAGTTCTTC.

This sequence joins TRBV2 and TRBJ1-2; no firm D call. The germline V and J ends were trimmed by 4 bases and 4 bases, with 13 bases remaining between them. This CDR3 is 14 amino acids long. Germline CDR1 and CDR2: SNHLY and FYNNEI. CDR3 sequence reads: CASSVNLIFYGYTF. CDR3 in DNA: TGTGCCAGCAGTGTGAACTTGATTTTCTATGGCTACACCTTC.

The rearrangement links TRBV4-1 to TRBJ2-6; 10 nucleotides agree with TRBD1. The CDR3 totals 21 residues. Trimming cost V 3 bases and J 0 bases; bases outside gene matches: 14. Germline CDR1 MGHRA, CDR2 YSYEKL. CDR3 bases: TGCGCCAGCAGCCACCCCCCCAAAGCCGGGACAGGGGTCTCTGGGGCCAACGTCCTGACTTTC. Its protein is CASSHPPKAGTGVSGANVLTF.

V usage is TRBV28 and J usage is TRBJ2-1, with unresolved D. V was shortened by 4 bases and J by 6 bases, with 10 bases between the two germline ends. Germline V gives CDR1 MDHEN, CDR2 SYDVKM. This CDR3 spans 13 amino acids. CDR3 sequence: CASSSQRFNEQFF. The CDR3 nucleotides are TGTGCCAGCAGTTCCCAACGATTCAATGAGCAGTTCTTC.

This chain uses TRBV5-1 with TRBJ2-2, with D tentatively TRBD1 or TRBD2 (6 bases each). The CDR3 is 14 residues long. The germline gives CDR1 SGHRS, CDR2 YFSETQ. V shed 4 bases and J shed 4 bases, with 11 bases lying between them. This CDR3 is CASSPRDTTGELFF. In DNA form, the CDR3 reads TGCGCCAGCAGCCCGCGGGACACCACCGGGGAGCTGTTTTTT.

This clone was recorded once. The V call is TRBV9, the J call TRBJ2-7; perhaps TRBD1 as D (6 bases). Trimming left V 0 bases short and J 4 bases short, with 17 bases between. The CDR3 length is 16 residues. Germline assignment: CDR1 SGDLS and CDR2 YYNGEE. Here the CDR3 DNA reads TGTGCCAGCAGCGTAGCTACAGGGCAGGGGAGATACGAGCAGTACTTC. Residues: CASSVATGQGRYEQYF.

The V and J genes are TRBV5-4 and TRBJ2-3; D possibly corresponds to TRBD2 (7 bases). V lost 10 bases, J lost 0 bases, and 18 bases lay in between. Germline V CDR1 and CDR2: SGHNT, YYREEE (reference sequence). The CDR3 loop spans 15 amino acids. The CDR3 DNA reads TGTGCCGGGGGGGCGGGCGGTCTGAGCACAGATACGCAGTATTTT. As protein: CAGGAGGLSTDTQYF.

In DNA form, the CDR3 reads TGCAGCGTTGAAACAGGGTTGAACTATGGCTACACCTTC. As protein: CSVETGLNYGYTF. The chain employs TRBV29-1 and TRBJ1-2; possible D gene TRBD1, 6 bases. CDR3 size: 13 residues. V was cut by 2 bases and J by 2 bases, with 9 bases left in between. CDR1 is SQVTM, CDR2 ANQGSEA, per germline.

CDR3 loop: CASSTNPQGHEQYF. The CDR3 coding sequence is TGTGCCAGCAGCACTAACCCCCAGGGCCACGAGCAGTACTTC. This chain uses TRBV7-9 with TRBJ2-7, with a possible D match to TRBD1 (5 bases). The CDR3 extends over 14 amino acids. Germline V gene lookup returns CDR1 SEHNR and CDR2 FQNEAQ (reference sequence). The V and J ends lost 5 bases and 5 bases respectively, with 16 bases between them.

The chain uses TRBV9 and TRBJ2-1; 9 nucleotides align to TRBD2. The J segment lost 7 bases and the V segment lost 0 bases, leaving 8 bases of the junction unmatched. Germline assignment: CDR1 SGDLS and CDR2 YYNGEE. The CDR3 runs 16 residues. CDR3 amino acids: CASSVDAGGLLNEQFF. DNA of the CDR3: TGTGCCAGCAGCGTAGACGCGGGAGGGCTGCTTAATGAGCAGTTCTTC.

CDR3 in DNA: TGCGCCAGCAGCCAAGGCCGGGAGCATGAGCAGTTCTTC. Its translation: CASSQGREHEQFF. This chain joins TRBV4-3 and TRBJ2-1; D may be TRBD2 (6 bases). Looked up from germline, CDR1 is LGHNA and CDR2 is YSLEER. V was trimmed by 1 base and J by 8 bases, leaving 9 bases between them. The CDR3 is 13 amino acids.

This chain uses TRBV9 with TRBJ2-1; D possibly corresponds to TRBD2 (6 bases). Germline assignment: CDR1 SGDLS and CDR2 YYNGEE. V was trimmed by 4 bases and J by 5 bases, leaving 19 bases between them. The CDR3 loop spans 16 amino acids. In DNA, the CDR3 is TGTGCCAGCAGCCCATACTTAGGACTAAATAACAATGAGCAGTTCTTC. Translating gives CASSPYLGLNNNEQFF.

The CDR3 DNA sequence: TGCGCCAGCAGCTGGGGACAGGGGGGAGGCTACACCTTC. Translated: CASSWGQGGGYTF. The rearrangement links TRBV5-1 to TRBJ1-2; 11 positions agree with TRBD1. V shed 3 bases and J 8 bases; nucleotides not matched to a gene: 3. The CDR3 is 13 residues long. Per the germline V gene, CDR1 is SGHRS and CDR2 is YFSETQ. The full variable domain, rest sourced from reference TRBV5-1 and TRBJ1-2, is KAGVTQTPRYLIKTRGQQVTLSCSPISGHRSVSWYQQTPGQGLQFLFEYFSETQRNKGNFPGRFSGRQFSNSRSEMNVSTLELGDSALYLCASSWGQGGGYTFGSGTRLTVV.

The CDR3 region is CASSLGLAGSGANVLTF. As DNA, the CDR3 is TGTGCCAGCAGCCTCGGGCTAGCGGGCTCTGGGGCCAACGTCCTGACTTTC. The chain links TRBV14 to TRBJ2-6; TRBD2 matches at 8 bases. The CDR3 length is 17 residues. V lost 4 bases and J lost 0; bases outside the gene matches: 5. In germline, CDR1 is SGHDN, CDR2 FVKESK.

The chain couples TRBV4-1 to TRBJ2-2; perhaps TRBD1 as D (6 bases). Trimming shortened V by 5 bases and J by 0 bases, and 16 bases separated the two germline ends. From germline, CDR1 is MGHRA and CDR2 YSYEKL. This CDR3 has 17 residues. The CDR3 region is CASSWTGTRANTGELFF. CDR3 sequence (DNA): TGCGCCAGCAGCTGGACCGGGACAAGGGCGAACACCGGGGAGCTGTTTTTT.

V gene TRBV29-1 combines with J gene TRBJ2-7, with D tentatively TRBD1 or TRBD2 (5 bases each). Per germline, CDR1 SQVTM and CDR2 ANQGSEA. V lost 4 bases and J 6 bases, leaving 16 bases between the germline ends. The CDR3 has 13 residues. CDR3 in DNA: TGCAGCGTTGTACTTGGGGGAGCGGCCGAGCAGTACTTC. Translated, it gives CSVVLGGAAEQYF.

Written as DNA, the CDR3 is TGTGCCAGCAGTAATATTCGCGTGTGGGAGACCCAGTACTTC. The encoded protein is CASSNIRVWETQYF. V gene TRBV6-5 combines with J gene TRBJ2-5, with unresolved D. This CDR3 has 14 residues. V was clipped by 5 bases and J by 5 bases, with 15 bases between them. Germline-derived CDR1 and CDR2 are MNHEY and SVGAGI.

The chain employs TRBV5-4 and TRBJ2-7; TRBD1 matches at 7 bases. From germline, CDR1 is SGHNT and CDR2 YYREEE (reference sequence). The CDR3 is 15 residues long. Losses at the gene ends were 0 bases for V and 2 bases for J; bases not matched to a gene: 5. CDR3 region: CASSLAVGQTYEQYF. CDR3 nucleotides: TGTGCCAGCAGCTTGGCGGTGGGACAGACCTACGAGCAGTACTTC.

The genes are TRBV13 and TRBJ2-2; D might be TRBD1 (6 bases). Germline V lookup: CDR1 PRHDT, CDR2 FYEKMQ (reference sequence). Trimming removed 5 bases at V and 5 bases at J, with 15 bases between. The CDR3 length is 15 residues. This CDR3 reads CASSNGGHSTGELFF. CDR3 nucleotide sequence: TGTGCCAGCAGCAATGGGGGACACAGTACCGGGGAGCTGTTTTTT.

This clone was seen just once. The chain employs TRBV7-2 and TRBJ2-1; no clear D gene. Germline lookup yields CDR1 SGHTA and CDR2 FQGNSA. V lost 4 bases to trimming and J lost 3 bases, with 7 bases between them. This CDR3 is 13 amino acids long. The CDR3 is CASSSEFYNEQFF. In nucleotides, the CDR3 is TGTGCCAGCAGCTCGGAGTTCTACAATGAGCAGTTCTTC. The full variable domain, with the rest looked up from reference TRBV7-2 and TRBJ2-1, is GAGVSQSPSNKVTEKGKDVELRCDPISGHTALYWYRQSLGQGLEFLIYFQGNSAPDKSGLPSDRFSAERTGGSVSTLTIQRTQQEDSAVYLCASSSEFYNEQFFGPGTRLTVL.

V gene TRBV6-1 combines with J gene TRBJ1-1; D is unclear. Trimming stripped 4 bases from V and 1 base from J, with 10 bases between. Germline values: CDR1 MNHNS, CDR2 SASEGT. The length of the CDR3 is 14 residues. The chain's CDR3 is CASSGVPQNTEAFF. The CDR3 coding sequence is TGTGCCAGCAGTGGGGTACCTCAGAACACTGAAGCTTTCTTT.